What follows describes a single TCR beta chain. Its antigen is not known. TCRdb's copy holds only in-frame clones and misses some; the assay was immunoSEQ multiplex PCR. The sample records 150,000 to 190,000 clones, approximately 90% being singletons. The CDR3 consists of 13 residues. Trimming stripped 4 bases from V and 5 bases from J, with 11 bases between. The germline CDR1 and CDR2 sequences are MGHDK and SYGVNS. These data belong to a study of T cell responses to AZD1222 COVID-19 vaccine. Whole-study findings and limits: A mostly white British donor set with more females was recruited, and clonal diversity was possibly underestimated. Reportedly, close to half of spike-specific TCRs are directed against unmutated variant regions. Only a handful of people who got AZD1222 tested seropositive at baseline. Two AZD1222 administrations were followed by greater Spike-specific TCR breadth and depth.

This TCR was sampled from an adult in good health. The chain employs TRBV25-1 and TRBJ1-1, with TRBD1 as a possible D gene (6 bases). Source: peripheral blood, taken on day 0 of AZD1222 vaccination. For the CDR3, the DNA is TGTGCCAGCAGTGGGACAGCCGCTACTGAAGCTTTCTTT. Encoded protein: CASSGTAATEAFF. Variable domain in full (rest from reference TRBV25-1 and TRBJ1-1): EADIYQTPRYLVIGTGKKITLECSQTMGHDKMYWYQQDPGMELHLIHYSYGVNSTEKGDLSSESTVSRIRTEHFPLTLESARPSHTSQYLCASSGTAATEAFFGQGTRLTVV.